Presented here are 12 T cell receptor beta chains from one specimen sequenced in a study of radiotherapy plus CTLA-4 blockade in lung cancer. Profiled with immunoSEQ multiplex PCR; TCRdb holds only in-frame clones, not every one. Of around 91,000 clones listed, around 90% were seen once; the top ten hold 4.5% to 5%. The sample consisted of peripheral blood, taken from a patient treated with radiotherapy plus ipilimumab. The receptors shown here come from a human donor with non-small cell lung cancer that progressed on radiotherapy plus ipilimumab.

The chain recombines TRBV7-9 with TRBJ2-1; 9 nucleotides align to TRBD2. There are 16 residues in the CDR3. Unmatched junction bases numbered 12, after V lost 4 bases and J lost 8 bases. Germline V gives CDR1 SEHNR, CDR2 FQNEAQ (reference sequence). DNA for the CDR3: TGTGCCAGCAGCTCCACGATAGCGGGAGTGGGGGATGAGCAGTTCTTC. Translation gives CASSSTIAGVGDEQFF.

The rearrangement joins TRBV19 to TRBJ2-2, with a possible D match to TRBD1 (6 bases). CDR1 LNHDA and CDR2 SQIVND come from the germline V gene (reference sequence). The CDR3 is made up of 11 amino acids. Trimming stripped 11 bases from V and 6 bases from J, with 10 bases between. The DNA of the CDR3 is TGTGCCTCAGGGGCGCCCGGGGAGCTGTTTTTT. Its protein product is CASGAPGELFF.

This clone was counted only a few times. V gene TRBV10-3 combines with J gene TRBJ2-5, with D hard to call. V was clipped by 7 bases and J by 0 bases, with 9 bases between them. Germline loops: CDR1 ENHRY, CDR2 SYGVKD. This CDR3 has 13 residues. The CDR3 region is CAITSGYQETQYF. Written as DNA, the CDR3 is TGTGCCATCACTTCCGGGTACCAAGAGACCCAGTACTTC.

The chain combines TRBV19 with TRBJ1-1; TRBD1 matches at 9 bases. This CDR3 region has 15 residues. Trimming at V came to 4 bases and at J to 7 bases, leaving 10 bases not matched to a gene. Germline V CDR1 and CDR2: LNHDA, SQIVND (reference sequence). CDR3 amino acids: CASSNGQGPGVEAFF. CDR3 DNA: TGTGCCAGTAGTAACGGACAGGGGCCTGGGGTTGAAGCTTTCTTT.

V usage is TRBV30 and J usage is TRBJ2-7; D gene unclear. V lost 5 bases and J lost 6, with 14 bases in between. CDR1 is GTSNPN and CDR2 is SVGIG in the germline V gene (reference sequence). CDR3 length: 12 residues. CDR3 in amino acids: CAWAYGYAEQYF. Written as DNA, the CDR3 is TGTGCCTGGGCATATGGGTACGCCGAGCAGTACTTC.

The CDR3 nucleotides are TGTGCCAGCAGCCAAGGGACGGGGCTAGGTGGCTACACCTTC. It encodes CASSQGTGLGGYTF. The J gene is TRBJ1-2, the V gene TRBV5-6; a possible D gene is TRBD1 (5 bases). This CDR3 region has 14 residues. The germline V gene has CDR1 SGHDT and CDR2 YYEEEE. V was clipped by 4 bases and J by 7 bases, with 17 bases between them.

The rearrangement uses TRBV2 and TRBJ1-2; 8 bases are a match to TRBD1. There are 15 residues in the CDR3. With 1 base clipped from V and 5 bases from J, the junction kept 6 bases outside the gene matches. Germline loops: CDR1 SNHLY, CDR2 FYNNEI. CDR3: CASSEGSGQDYGYTF. As DNA, the CDR3 is TGTGCCAGCAGTGAAGGATCGGGACAGGATTATGGCTACACCTTC. The variable domain in full, completed from reference TRBV2 and TRBJ1-2, reads EPEVTQTPSHQVTQMGQEVILRCVPISNHLYFYWYRQILGQKVEFLVSFYNNEISEKSEIFDDQFSVERPDGSNFTLKIRSTKLEDSAMYFCASSEGSGQDYGYTFGSGTRLTVV.

The CDR3: CASSFLLAGASTDTQYF. The DNA for the CDR3 is TGTGCCAGCAGCTTTCTTCTAGCGGGGGCTAGCACAGATACGCAGTATTTT. V and J are TRBV5-6 and TRBJ2-3, with 10 nucleotides matching TRBD2. V lost 2 bases and J lost 0; bases outside the gene matches: 6. Germline V gene sequence: CDR1 SGHDT, CDR2 YYEEEE. The CDR3 has 17 amino acids.

This chain uses TRBV5-1 with TRBJ2-5, with 8 positions matching TRBD1. J lost 4 bases, V lost 4 bases, and 6 bases had no gene match. Per germline, CDR1 SGHRS and CDR2 YFSETQ. The CDR3 is 14 amino acids. The chain's CDR3 is CASSATGVRETQYF. The CDR3 region has the DNA TGCGCCAGCAGCGCGACAGGGGTGAGAGAGACCCAGTACTTC.

V and J are TRBV7-8 and TRBJ1-2; D remains ambiguous. V was clipped by 5 bases and J by 8 bases, with 18 bases between them. Germline CDR1 is SGHVS and CDR2 is FQNEAQ. CDR3 size: 14 residues. CDR3 loop: CASSPPRRIDGYTF. CDR3 sequence (DNA): TGTGCCAGCAGCCCCCCCCGGAGGATCGACGGCTACACCTTC.

The V and J genes are TRBV11-2 and TRBJ2-7; TRBD1 is a possible D gene (5 bases). Trimming removed 4 bases at V and 4 bases at J, with 17 bases between. This CDR3 has 15 residues. The germline gives CDR1 SGHAT, CDR2 FQNNGV. The CDR3 reads CASSSRPADSYEQYF. The CDR3 bases are TGTGCCAGCAGCTCAAGACCCGCCGACAGTTACGAGCAGTACTTC.

The chain uses TRBV27 and TRBJ2-2, with 8 positions matching TRBD2. CDR3 length equals 15 residues. J lost 5 bases, V lost 6 bases, and 8 bases had no gene match. Germline CDR1 reads MNHEY; CDR2 reads SMNVEV (reference sequence). The CDR3 coding sequence is TGTGCCAGCAGCCGCACTAGCGGATCAACCGGGGAGCTGTTTTTT. Encoded protein: CASSRTSGSTGELFF.